This T cell receptor (beta chain) was documented in a study of blood T cell repertoires in COVID-19. V shed 3 bases and J 10 bases; nucleotides not matched to a gene: 13. Germline-derived CDR1 and CDR2 are MNHEY and SMNVEV (reference sequence). This CDR3 comprises 16 residues. Measured with immunoSEQ multiplex PCR; TCRdb has only the in-frame clones, and not every one. This table holds approximately 70,000 clones, about nine tenths found once. V and J are TRBV27 and TRBJ2-1, with 9 bases aligning to TRBD2. Sequencing used peripheral blood. This TCR came from a human donor with active COVID-19. The donor label of this sample is uncertain. CDR3: CASSFRLAGRGSEQFF. The CDR3 coding sequence is TGTGCCAGCAGTTTTCGTCTAGCGGGAAGGGGATCGGAGCAGTTCTTC.